Below, 23 T cell receptor beta chains from the same sample are listed, as sequenced in a study of blood T cell repertoires in COVID-19. The data were produced by immunoSEQ multiplex PCR, yet TCRdb's version contains in-frame clones alone and is incomplete. The data contain about 240,000 clones, around 87% of them singletons. Material: PBMCs or T cells enriched from blood (not recorded which). The receptor set was obtained from a woman aged 40 to 55 with acute COVID-19.

The rearrangement joins TRBV5-1 to TRBJ2-7, with 13 bases fitting TRBD2. V dropped 2 bases and J dropped 5; count of bases not matched to a gene: 4. CDR1 is SGHRS, CDR2 YFSETQ, per germline. The CDR3 extends over 15 amino acids. The CDR3 sequence is CASSLAGTSGNEQYF. The CDR3 DNA is TGCGCCAGCAGCTTAGCCGGGACTAGCGGGAACGAGCAGTACTTC.

The V gene is TRBV30, the J gene TRBJ1-2, with 8 bases that match TRBD1. Germline lookup yields CDR1 GTSNPN and CDR2 SVGIG (reference sequence). The CDR3 length is 15 residues. The V gene end was trimmed by 0 bases and the J gene end by 4 bases; junction bases not matched to a gene: 7. DNA of the CDR3: TGTGCCTGGAGTGTATGGGGACAGGCTGTCTATGGCTACACCTTC. This translates into CAWSVWGQAVYGYTF.

V is TRBV15 and J is TRBJ1-6; D is unresolved. V lost 1 base, J lost 0 bases, and 10 bases lay in between. CDR1 is LNHNV and CDR2 is YYDKDF in the germline V gene (reference sequence). The CDR3 runs 17 residues. The CDR3 sequence is CATSRVLGSSYNSPLHF. Written as DNA, the CDR3 is TGTGCCACCAGCAGAGTATTGGGGAGCTCCTATAATTCACCCCTCCACTTT.

V gene TRBV13 combines with J gene TRBJ1-2; possibly TRBD1 for D (5 bases). The CDR3 runs 12 residues. Trimming removed 5 bases from V and 5 bases from J, with 9 bases in between. Germline CDR1 and CDR2: PRHDT and FYEKMQ (reference sequence). CDR3 amino acids: CASSNRGYGYTF. Here the CDR3 DNA reads TGTGCCAGCAGCAATAGGGGTTATGGCTACACCTTC.

The chain carries TRBV5-1 and TRBJ2-7; TRBD2 matches at 13 bases. Trimming at V came to 4 bases and at J to 2 bases, leaving 6 bases not matched to a gene. The length of the CDR3 is 16 residues. CDR1 is SGHRS, CDR2 YFSETQ, per germline. As DNA, the CDR3 is TGCGCCAGCAGCATGGGACTAGCGGGAACAGCCTACGAGCAGTACTTC. This encodes CASSMGLAGTAYEQYF.

V gene TRBV4-1 combines with J gene TRBJ2-7, with 8 nucleotides matching TRBD1. The germline CDR1 and CDR2 sequences are MGHRA and YSYEKL. Unmatched junction bases numbered 3, after V lost 4 bases and J lost 1 base. CDR3 length: 14 amino acids. CDR3 bases: TGCGCCAGCAGCCGGGACAGGTCTTCCTACGAGCAGTACTTC. Translating it yields CASSRDRSSYEQYF.

V and J are TRBV5-8 and TRBJ1-2, with 9 bases aligning to TRBD1. The V and J ends lost 5 bases and 3 bases, in that order; junction bases with no gene match: 2. This CDR3 spans 13 amino acids. The V gene's germline CDR1 is SGHTS and CDR2 YDEGEE. The CDR3 loop reads CASRRTGDYGYTF. In DNA, the CDR3 is TGTGCCAGCAGGCGGACAGGGGACTATGGCTACACCTTC.

The chain is built from TRBV7-8 and TRBJ1-1; D unresolved. The germline V and J ends were trimmed by 1 base and 6 bases, with 15 bases remaining between them. Per germline, CDR1 SGHVS and CDR2 FQNEAQ. The CDR3 sequence is 15 residues long. The CDR3 here is CASSLVSGRTPEAFF. Written as DNA, the CDR3 is TGTGCCAGCAGCTTAGTATCCGGGAGAACCCCTGAAGCTTTCTTT.

The chain carries TRBV7-8 and TRBJ1-2; perhaps TRBD1 as D (6 bases). V lost 3 bases and J 6 bases, leaving 17 bases between the germline ends. This CDR3 spans 15 amino acids. CDR1 SGHVS and CDR2 FQNEAQ come from the germline V gene. CDR3 nucleotides: TGTGCCAGCAGCTTTGCCCAGGGGCAGGGAGATGGCTACACCTTC. Its translation: CASSFAQGQGDGYTF.

Here the CDR3 reads CAISESQGATGYTF. The CDR3 DNA reads as TGTGCCATCAGTGAGTCGCAGGGGGCAACTGGCTACACCTTC. The chain combines TRBV10-3 with TRBJ1-2; 8 positions agree with TRBD1. Germline V CDR1 and CDR2: ENHRY, SYGVKD. With V trimmed by 0 bases and J by 7 bases, 4 bases remained unmatched. CDR3 size: 14 residues.

Comment on this clone: Distinct nucleotide sequences in the sample also encode this CDR3. The gene calls are TRBV5-1 and TRBJ2-7; 11 bases align to TRBD2. The length of the CDR3 is 14 residues. The J segment lost 7 bases and the V segment lost 4 bases, leaving 7 bases of the junction unmatched. CDR1 SGHRS and CDR2 YFSETQ come from the germline V gene. In DNA form, the CDR3 reads TGCGCCAGCAGCCTGACTAGCGGGATCGGGGAGCAGTACTTC. It is translated as CASSLTSGIGEQYF.

The rearrangement joins TRBV7-9 to TRBJ1-2, with D possibly TRBD1 on 6 matching bases. CDR1 and CDR2 from the germline V gene are SEHNR and FQNEAQ (reference sequence). The CDR3 loop spans 16 amino acids. With 5 bases removed from V and 2 bases from J, the gap between germline ends came to 18 bases. Written as DNA, the CDR3 is TGTGCCAGCAGCCAGGTCTTAGCAGGGGCAAACTATGGCTACACCTTC. This gives the protein CASSQVLAGANYGYTF.

V gene TRBV6-5 combines with J gene TRBJ2-1; 13 bases are a match to TRBD2. Germline trimming cut 6 bases from V and 8 bases from J; bases unmatched to any gene: 4. Looked up from germline, CDR1 is MNHEY and CDR2 is SVGAGI. This CDR3 region has 14 residues. The CDR3 region is CASRRTSGSYEQFF. In DNA form, the CDR3 reads TGTGCCAGCAGGAGGACTAGCGGGAGCTATGAGCAGTTCTTC.

The chain combines TRBV24-1 with TRBJ2-6, with D unclear. V was cut by 2 bases and J by 4 bases, with 8 bases left in between. The CDR3 extends over 15 amino acids. Per germline, CDR1 KGHDR and CDR2 SFDVKD. In DNA, the CDR3 is TGTGCCACCAGTGATTCGCAGGCCGGGGCCAACGTCCTGACTTTC. Its protein is CATSDSQAGANVLTF.

The chain has TRBV6-6 and TRBJ2-3, with 11 bases fitting TRBD1. This CDR3 is 15 amino acids long. The germline gives CDR1 MNHNY, CDR2 SVGAGI (reference sequence). Trimming took 8 bases from V and 5 from J; bases not matched to a gene: 9. The CDR3 loop is CASRLLGQGVDTQYF. CDR3 coding DNA: TGTGCCAGCCGCTTATTGGGACAGGGGGTAGATACGCAGTATTTT.

The chain employs TRBV11-3 and TRBJ2-7; 11 bases fit TRBD2. V was pared by 5 bases and J by 3 bases, with 6 bases of the junction left unmatched. CDR1 and CDR2 from the germline V gene are SGHNT and YENEEA. This CDR3 is 15 amino acids long. The CDR3 protein is CASSPRLAGNYEQYF. CDR3 nucleotides: TGTGCCAGCAGCCCCCGACTAGCGGGAAACTACGAGCAGTACTTC.

CDR3 sequence (DNA): TGTGCCAGTAGTATTGTAGCGGGAGGCGTTACCGGGGAGCTGTTTTTT. Its translation is CASSIVAGGVTGELFF. The V gene is TRBV19, the J gene TRBJ2-2; 10 nucleotides line up with TRBD2. Trimming took 3 bases from V and 5 from J; bases not matched to a gene: 6. Looked up from germline, CDR1 is LNHDA and CDR2 is SQIVND (reference sequence). The CDR3 extends over 16 amino acids.

The V and J genes are TRBV13 and TRBJ1-6; 7 bases agree with TRBD1. Germline lookup yields CDR1 PRHDT and CDR2 FYEKMQ (reference sequence). The CDR3 runs 16 residues. V lost 2 bases to trimming and J lost 7 bases; unmatched junction nucleotides: 8. The CDR3 protein is CASSLQPGQLNSPLHF. DNA for the CDR3: TGTGCCAGCAGCTTACAGCCGGGACAGCTAAATTCACCCCTCCACTTT.

The rearrangement links TRBV14 to TRBJ1-6; 8 positions match TRBD1. This CDR3 comprises 15 residues. V shed 1 base, J shed 10 bases, and the junction held 6 bases outside the gene matches. Germline V gene lookup returns CDR1 SGHDN and CDR2 FVKESK. CDR3 region: CASSQAGQGGSPLHF. The CDR3 DNA sequence: TGTGCCAGCAGCCAAGCTGGACAGGGAGGCTCACCCCTCCACTTT.

J is TRBJ2-7 and V is TRBV7-9; TRBD1 aligns across 7 bases. V gave up 3 bases and J gave up 3 bases; unmatched junction bases: 5. The CDR3 covers 14 residues. Germline V lookup: CDR1 SEHNR, CDR2 FQNEAQ (reference sequence). In nucleotides, the CDR3 is TGTGCCAGCAGCTTGGGGACAGAACGCTACGAGCAGTACTTC. This sequence encodes CASSLGTERYEQYF.

CDR3 sequence (DNA): TGTGCCAGCAGCAACGGACAGGGGGCGCGTGAAAAACTGTTTTTT. It yields the protein CASSNGQGAREKLFF. V is TRBV11-2 and J is TRBJ1-4; 11 nucleotides agree with TRBD1. Germline assignment: CDR1 SGHAT and CDR2 FQNNGV. The CDR3 contains 15 residues. The trim removed 5 bases at V and 7 bases at J, leaving 6 bases unmatched.

The V gene is TRBV18, the J gene TRBJ1-1; D unresolved. Germline CDR1 and CDR2: KGHSH and LQKENI. The CDR3 is 16 amino acids. Between the trimmed V and J ends, which lost 1 base and 0 bases, there was a span of 12 bases. CDR3 sequence: CASSPLPAGVNTEAFF. The CDR3 coding sequence is TGTGCCAGCTCACCACTGCCCGCGGGAGTGAACACTGAAGCTTTCTTT.

The chain couples TRBV6-1 to TRBJ1-1, with a weak D call TRBD1 (5 bases). Between the trimmed V and J ends, which lost 2 bases and 10 bases, there was a span of 17 bases. Germline V gives CDR1 MNHNS, CDR2 SASEGT. There are 14 residues in the CDR3. The CDR3 loop reads CASSEWAGWIGAFF. CDR3 sequence (DNA): TGTGCCAGCAGTGAATGGGCAGGGTGGATAGGAGCTTTCTTT.